These T cell receptor beta chains were read from a single sample in a study of post-analysis software for immune sequencing data. Via MiXCR, TCRdb re-called the PCR reads, giving one row per CDR3 protein. The table records around 770,000 distinct CDR3 sequences, 40% to 55% of them present only once. The material sequenced was blood. The receptor source for this set is a girl under 18 with multiple sclerosis. Both conserved end residues are part of each CDR3.

TRBJ2-3	TRBV20-1	CSASQLAESTDTQYF
TRBJ2-5	TRBV20-1	CSARLRGRGVGETQYF
TRBJ2-7	TRBV28	CASIGPGTSAYEQYF
TRBJ2-7	TRBV21-1	CASSKGTTYEQYF
TRBJ2-7	TRBV20-1	CSARALRGAYEQYF
TRBJ2-5	TRBV15	CSTSRDRGSGEQYF
TRBJ1-2	TRBV29-1	CSGRQENYGYTF
TRBJ2-3	TRBV6-1	CASSEEGWGMGTDTQYF
TRBJ2-7	TRBV6-2/TRBV6-3	CASSYDSSSYEQYF
TRBJ2-7	TRBV20-1	CSALRDGAYEQYF
TRBJ1-2	TRBV29-1	CSVGTVYGYTF
TRBJ2-1	TRBV12-3/TRBV12-4	CASSLAVGGTYNEQFF
TRBJ2-3	TRBV5-1	CASSLGEGLAPRRDTQYF